This T cell receptor beta chain was recovered during a study of cytomegalovirus exposure and HLA in healthy donors. The CDR3 totals 15 residues. The V segment lost 0 bases and the J segment 5 bases; nucleotides outside the gene matches: 7. Per the germline V gene, CDR1 is SGHRS and CDR2 is YFSETQ. The PCR was carried out with 60 Vbeta primers and 13 Jbeta primers. This table comes from immunoSEQ multiplex PCR, and its TCRdb copy is limited to in-frame clones, with some not included. The sample carries roughly 200,000 clones, roughly 10% recorded once. This clone was counted only a few times. Its antigen is not known. General study findings and limits: It was likely that a cluster of highly shared sequence variants was a sequencing artifact.

The receptor's source is a woman aged 30 to 39 in good health and CMV-seropositive. The specimen sequenced was PBMCs. The J gene is TRBJ1-1, the V gene TRBV5-1, with TRBD1 identical over 7 bases. CDR3 in amino acids: CASSLAQTGETEAFF. The CDR3, as DNA: TGCGCCAGCAGCTTGGCGCAAACAGGGGAAACTGAAGCTTTCTTT.